This T cell receptor (beta chain) was sequenced during a study of molecular identifiers for immune sequencing clone quantification. Study results and limitations: Naive cells had under 1% of molecules in clones above 20 RNA copies, effectors over 97%.

Researchers sorted naive CD8 T cells as cells that were CD8+CD4-CCR7+CD45RA+. Only a few counts were recorded for this clonotype. Its target is not known. Preparation methods for the bulk TCR libraries were those previously described, with listed TCR primers. TCRdb re-analysed the PCR reads in MiXCR, keeping a single row per CDR3 protein. The sample comprises 90,000 or so distinct CDR3 sequences, around 20% of which are singletons, and 1.1% rests with the top ten. The germline gives CDR1 SGHAT, CDR2 FQNNGV. CDR3 length: 16 amino acids. Trimming removed 5 bases from V and 7 bases from J; junction bases left unmatched: 13.

The sequence was collected from a human donor in good health. Some libraries in this study had Jurkat cell RNA spiked in. This chain links TRBV11-2 with TRBJ2-1; 8 bases are shared with TRBD1. The specimen sequenced was naive CD8+ T cells from blood, with Jurkat cell RNA spiked in. Subset given: FACS-sorted CD8+CD4-CCR7+CD45RA+ naive T cells. The CDR3 is CASSPLAGGSYNEQFF. The CDR3 bases are TGTGCCAGCAGCCCCCTGGCAGGGGGCAGTTATAATGAGCAGTTCTTC.